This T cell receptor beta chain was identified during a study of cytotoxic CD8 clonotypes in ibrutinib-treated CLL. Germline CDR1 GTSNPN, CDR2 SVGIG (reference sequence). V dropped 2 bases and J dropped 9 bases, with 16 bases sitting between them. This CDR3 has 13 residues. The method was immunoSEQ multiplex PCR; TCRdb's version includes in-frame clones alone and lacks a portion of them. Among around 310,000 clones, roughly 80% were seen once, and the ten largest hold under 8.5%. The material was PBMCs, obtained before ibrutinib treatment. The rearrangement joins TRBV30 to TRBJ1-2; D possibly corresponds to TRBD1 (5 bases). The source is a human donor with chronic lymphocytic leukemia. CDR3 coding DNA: TGTGCCTGGAGTCCCAGCAGGGACTTTCGCTACACCTTC. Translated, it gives CAWSPSRDFRYTF.